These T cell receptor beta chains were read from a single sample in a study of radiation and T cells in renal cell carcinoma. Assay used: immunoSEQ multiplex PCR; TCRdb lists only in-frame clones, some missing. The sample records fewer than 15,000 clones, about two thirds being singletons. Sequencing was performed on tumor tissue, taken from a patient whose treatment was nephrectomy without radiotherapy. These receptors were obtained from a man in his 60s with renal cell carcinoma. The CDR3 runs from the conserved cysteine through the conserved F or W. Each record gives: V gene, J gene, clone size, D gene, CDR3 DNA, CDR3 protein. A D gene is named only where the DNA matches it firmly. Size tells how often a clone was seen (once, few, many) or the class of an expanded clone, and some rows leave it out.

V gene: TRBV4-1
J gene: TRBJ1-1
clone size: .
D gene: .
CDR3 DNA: TGCGCCAGCAGCCAACCTTCCCGGGGGAGGTTGACTGAAGCTTTCTTT
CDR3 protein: CASSQPSRGRLTEAFF

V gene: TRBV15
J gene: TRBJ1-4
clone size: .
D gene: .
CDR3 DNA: TGTGCCACCAGCATGGACAGAGGAGCAACTAATGAAAAACTGTTTTTT
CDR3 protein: CATSMDRGATNEKLFF

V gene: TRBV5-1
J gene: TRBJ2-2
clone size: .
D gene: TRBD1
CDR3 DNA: TGCGCCAGCAGCCCCGGCTTCGGACAGGGTAACACCGGGGAGCTGTTTTTT
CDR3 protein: CASSPGFGQGNTGELFF

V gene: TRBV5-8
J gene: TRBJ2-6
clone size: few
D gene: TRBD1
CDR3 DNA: TGTGCCAGCAGCCCCGGGACAGGGGGCCCCGGGGCCAACGTCCTGACTTTC
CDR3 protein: CASSPGTGGPGANVLTF

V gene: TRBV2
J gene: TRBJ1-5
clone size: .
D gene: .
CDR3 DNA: TGTGCCAGCAGTGGTCAGGGCGCCTATCAGCCCCAGCATTTT
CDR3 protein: CASSGQGAYQPQHF

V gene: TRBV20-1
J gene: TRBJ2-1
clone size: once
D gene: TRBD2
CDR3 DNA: TGCAGTGCTAAGCGGGGCGATGAGCAGTTCTTC
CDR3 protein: CSAKRGDEQFF

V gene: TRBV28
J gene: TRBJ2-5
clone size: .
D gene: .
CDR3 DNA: TGTGCCAGCAGCTTGGTCTATCGCGAGACCCAGTACTTC
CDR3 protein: CASSLVYRETQYF

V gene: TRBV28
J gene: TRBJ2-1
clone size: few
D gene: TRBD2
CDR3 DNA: TGTGCCAGCATCCCCCTAGCGGGGTATGATGAGCAGTTCTTC
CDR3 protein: CASIPLAGYDEQFF

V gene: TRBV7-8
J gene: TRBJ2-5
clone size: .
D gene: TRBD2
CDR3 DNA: TGTGCCAGCAGCCCGACATCCGTCAGCGGGGAGGTGACCCAGTACTTC
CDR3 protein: CASSPTSVSGEVTQYF

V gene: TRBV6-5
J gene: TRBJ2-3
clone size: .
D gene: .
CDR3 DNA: TGTGCCAGCAGTTACTACCGAGACACAGATACGCAGTATTTT
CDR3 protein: CASSYYRDTDTQYF

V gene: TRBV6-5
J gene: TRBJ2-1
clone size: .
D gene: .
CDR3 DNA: TGTGCCAGCAGTTACTCAGGGGGCTCCTACAATGAGCAGTTCTTC
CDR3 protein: CASSYSGGSYNEQFF

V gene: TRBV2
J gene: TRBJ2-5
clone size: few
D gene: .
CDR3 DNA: TGTGCCAGCAGTGCACTGCAAGAGACCCAGTACTTC
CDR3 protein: CASSALQETQYF

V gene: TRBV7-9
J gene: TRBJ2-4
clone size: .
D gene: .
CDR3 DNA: TGTGCCAGCAGCATGCAGGAAAACATTCAGTACTTC
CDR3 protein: CASSMQENIQYF

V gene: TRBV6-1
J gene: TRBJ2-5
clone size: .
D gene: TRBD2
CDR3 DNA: TGTGCCAGCGGGACTAATTTTCAAGAGACCCAGTACTTC
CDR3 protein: CASGTNFQETQYF

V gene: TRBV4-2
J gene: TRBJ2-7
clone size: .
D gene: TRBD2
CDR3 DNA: TGTGCCAGCAGCCAGGGGACTACGGGGAGCTACGAGCAGTACTTC
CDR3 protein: CASSQGTTGSYEQYF

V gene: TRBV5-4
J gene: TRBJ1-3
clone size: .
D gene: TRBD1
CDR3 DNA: TGTGCCAGCAGCCTCGGGACAGTCTTCGGCGGAAACACCATATATTTT
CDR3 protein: CASSLGTVFGGNTIYF

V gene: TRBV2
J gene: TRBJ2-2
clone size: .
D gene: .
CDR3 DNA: TGTGCCAGCAGTGGACAAGGCGGGGAGCTGTTTTTT
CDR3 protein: CASSGQGGELFF

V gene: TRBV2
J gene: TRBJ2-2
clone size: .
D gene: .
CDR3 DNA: TGTGCCAGTGGGGGAGAGGGTACCACCGGGGAGCTGTTTTTT
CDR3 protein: CASGGEGTTGELFF

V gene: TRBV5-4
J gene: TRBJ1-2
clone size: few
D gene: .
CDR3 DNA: TGTGCCAGCAGCTTGGCCGATCAGGGAGTATATGGCTACACCTTC
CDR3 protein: CASSLADQGVYGYTF

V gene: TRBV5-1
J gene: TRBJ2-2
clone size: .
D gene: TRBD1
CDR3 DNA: TGCGCCAGCAGCTCAGGGGGCGCGGAGACCGGGGAGCTGTTTTTT
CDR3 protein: CASSSGGAETGELFF

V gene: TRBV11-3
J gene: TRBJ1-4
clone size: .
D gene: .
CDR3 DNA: TGTGCCAGCAGCTTCGGACAGCCCCTTAATGAAAAACTGTTTTTT
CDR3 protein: CASSFGQPLNEKLFF

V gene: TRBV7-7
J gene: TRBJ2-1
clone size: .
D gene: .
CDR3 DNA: TGTGCCAGCAGCTTAGGGCCAGGGGAATACAATGAGCAGTTCTTC
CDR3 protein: CASSLGPGEYNEQFF

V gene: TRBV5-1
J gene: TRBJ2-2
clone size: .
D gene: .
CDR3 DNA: TGCGCCAGCAGAGCTTCTTTCAGGGACACCGGGGAGCTGTTTTTT
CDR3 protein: CASRASFRDTGELFF

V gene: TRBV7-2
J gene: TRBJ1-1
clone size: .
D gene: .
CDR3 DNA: TGTGCCAGCAGTCAGGCCAGACACAGTGCTGAAGCTTTCTTT
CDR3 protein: CASSQARHSAEAFF

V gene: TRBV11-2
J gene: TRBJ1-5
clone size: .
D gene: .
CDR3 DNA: TGTGCCAGCCAGGATAGCAAGGGTCAGCCCCAGCATTTT
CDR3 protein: CASQDSKGQPQHF

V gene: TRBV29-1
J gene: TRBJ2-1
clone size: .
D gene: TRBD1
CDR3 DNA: TGCAGCGTTGAATACGGGACAGGAAAATCCTACAATGAGCAGTTCTTC
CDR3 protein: CSVEYGTGKSYNEQFF

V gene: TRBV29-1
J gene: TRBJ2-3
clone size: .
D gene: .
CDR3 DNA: TGCAGCGTTGAACTATCCGGACAGTCCACAGATACGCAGTATTTT
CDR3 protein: CSVELSGQSTDTQYF

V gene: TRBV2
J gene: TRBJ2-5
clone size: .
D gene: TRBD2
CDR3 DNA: TGTGCCAGCAGTGAATCCGCGACTAGCGGGGAAGAGACCCAGTACTTC
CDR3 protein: CASSESATSGEETQYF

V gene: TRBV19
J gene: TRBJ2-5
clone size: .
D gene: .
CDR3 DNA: TGTGCCAGTAGTATAGGAGTATGGGAGACCCAGTACTTC
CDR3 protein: CASSIGVWETQYF

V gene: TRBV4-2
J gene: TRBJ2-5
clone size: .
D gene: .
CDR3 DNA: TGTGCCAGCAGCCAGACCGGCGGGGGCGCAGGGGGGCAAGAGACCCAGTACTTC
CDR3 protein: CASSQTGGGAGGQETQYF

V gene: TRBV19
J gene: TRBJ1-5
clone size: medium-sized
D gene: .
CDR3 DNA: TGTGCCAGTAGTGACAATTTAAATCAGCCCCAGCATTTT
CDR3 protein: CASSDNLNQPQHF

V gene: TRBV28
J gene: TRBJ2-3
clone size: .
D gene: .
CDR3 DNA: TGTGCCAGCAGTTTAGCGCGGTTCACAGATACGCAGTATTTT
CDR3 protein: CASSLARFTDTQYF

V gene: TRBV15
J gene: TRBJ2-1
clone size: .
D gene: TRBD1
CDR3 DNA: TGTGCCACCAGCCCCGGGACAGGGGGCGGTGAGCAGTTCTTC
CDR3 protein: CATSPGTGGGEQFF

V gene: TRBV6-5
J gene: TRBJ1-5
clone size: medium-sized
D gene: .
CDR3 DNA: TGTGCCAGCAGTCGACAGGTGGATAGCAATCAGCCCCAGCATTTT
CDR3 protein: CASSRQVDSNQPQHF

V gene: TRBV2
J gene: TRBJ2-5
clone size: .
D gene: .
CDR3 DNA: TGTGCCAGCAGTGCCTATGCGGGACTCAGGGACCAGTACTTC
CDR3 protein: CASSAYAGLRDQYF

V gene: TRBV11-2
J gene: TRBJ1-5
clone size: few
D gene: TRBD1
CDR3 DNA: TGTGCCACCCGACAGGGTAAGGACAATCAGCCCCAGCATTTT
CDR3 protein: CATRQGKDNQPQHF

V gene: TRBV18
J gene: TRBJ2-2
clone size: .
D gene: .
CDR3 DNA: TGTGCCAGCTCACCACTTGCAGATTCGAACACCGGGGAGCTGTTTTTT
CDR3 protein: CASSPLADSNTGELFF

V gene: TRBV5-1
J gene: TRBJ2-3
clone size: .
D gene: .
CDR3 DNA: TGCGCCAGCAGCTTACAGGGAGCAGGGACAGATACGCAGTATTTT
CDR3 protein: CASSLQGAGTDTQYF

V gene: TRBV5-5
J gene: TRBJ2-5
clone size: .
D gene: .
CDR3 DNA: TGTGCCAGCAGCTTGACAGAGACCCAGTACTTC
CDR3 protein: CASSLTETQYF

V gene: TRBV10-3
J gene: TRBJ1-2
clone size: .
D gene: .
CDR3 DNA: TGTGCCATCGGAAATTCAGGGGTCTATGGCTACACCTTC
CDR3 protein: CAIGNSGVYGYTF

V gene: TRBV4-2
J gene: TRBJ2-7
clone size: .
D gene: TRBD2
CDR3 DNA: TGTGCCAGCAGCCAAGACGAGCCGGGGGGGGCGCCCTACGAGCAGTACTTC
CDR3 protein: CASSQDEPGGAPYEQYF

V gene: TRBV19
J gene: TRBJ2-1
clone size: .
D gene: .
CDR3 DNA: TGTGCCAGTAGCCTCGGGAGTACCTCCTACAATGAGCAGTTCTTC
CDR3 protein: CASSLGSTSYNEQFF

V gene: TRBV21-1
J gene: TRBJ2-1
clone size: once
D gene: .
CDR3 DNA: TGTGCCAGCAAAGATGTATCCTACAATGAGCAGTTCTTC
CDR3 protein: CASKDVSYNEQFF

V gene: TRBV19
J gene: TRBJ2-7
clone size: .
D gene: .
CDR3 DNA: TGTGCCAGTAGTAACCTCTACGAGCAGTACTTC
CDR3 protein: CASSNLYEQYF

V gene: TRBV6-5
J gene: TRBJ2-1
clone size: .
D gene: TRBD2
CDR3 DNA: TGTGCCAGCAGTTTGGGACTAGCGGGGGATGAGCAGTTCTTC
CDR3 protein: CASSLGLAGDEQFF

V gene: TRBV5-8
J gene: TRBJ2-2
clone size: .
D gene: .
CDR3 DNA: TGTGCCAGCAGCTTGGCGGTTTTTGTCTCCGGGGAGCTGTTTTTT
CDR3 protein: CASSLAVFVSGELFF

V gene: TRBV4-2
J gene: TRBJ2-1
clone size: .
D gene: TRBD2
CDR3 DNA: TGTGCCAGCAGCCAAGAGGCTAGCGGCGCCTACAATGAGCAGTTCTTC
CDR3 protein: CASSQEASGAYNEQFF

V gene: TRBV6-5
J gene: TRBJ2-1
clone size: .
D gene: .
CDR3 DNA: TGTGCCAGCTCCGTGGCAGATTCGGGATACAATGAGCAGTTCTTC
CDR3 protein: CASSVADSGYNEQFF

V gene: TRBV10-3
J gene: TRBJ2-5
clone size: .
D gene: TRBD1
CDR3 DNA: TGTGCCATCAGAACGGGACAGGGGGCGGAGACCCAGTACTTC
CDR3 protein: CAIRTGQGAETQYF

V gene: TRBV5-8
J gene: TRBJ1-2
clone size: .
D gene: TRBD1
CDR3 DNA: TGTGCCAGCAACCGAGACAGGGGCGATGGCTACACCTTC
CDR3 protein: CASNRDRGDGYTF

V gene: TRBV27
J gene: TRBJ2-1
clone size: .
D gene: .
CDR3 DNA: TGTGCCAGCAGTAGGACCGGACAGTTCTACAATGAGCAGTTCTTC
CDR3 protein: CASSRTGQFYNEQFF